This is a list of T cell receptor beta chains from one sample in a study of control samples from healthy donors and cancer patients. Method: immunoSEQ multiplex PCR; TCRdb's copy keeps in-frame clones and lacks some. The profile shows under 200,000 clones, about 95% of them singletons. Sequenced material: PBMCs. The receptors shown here come from a man aged 55 to 69 with colorectal cancer. CDR3s include the opening cysteine and the closing phenylalanine or tryptophan. The order of the fields is V gene, D gene, J gene, clone size, CDR3 protein, CDR3 DNA. D genes are given only for firm matches. Some rows mark clone size as missing; the rest say once, few, many or name a class of expanded clone.

TRBV2,TRBD1,TRBJ2-1,-,CASSEALGQGAINEQFF,TGTGCCAGCAGTGAAGCGCTTGGACAGGGGGCCATCAATGAGCAGTTCTTC
TRBV7-2,-,TRBJ1-5,-,CASSLALGSNQPQHF,TGTGCCAGCAGCTTAGCGTTGGGGAGTAATCAGCCCCAGCATTTT
TRBV9,-,TRBJ1-1,-,CASSAQLGNTEAFF,TGTGCCAGCAGCGCACAATTAGGGAACACTGAAGCTTTCTTT
TRBV9,-,TRBJ2-1,-,CASSTSLVDEQFF,TGTGCCAGCAGCACCTCCCTCGTCGATGAGCAGTTCTTC
TRBV12-3/TRBV12-4,-,TRBJ1-2,-,CASSLGYGYTF,TGTGCCAGCAGTTTAGGCTATGGCTACACCTTC
TRBV3-1/TRBV3-2,-,TRBJ1-1,-,CASSQDRGMNTEAFF,TGTGCCAGCAGCCAAGATCGCGGAATGAACACTGAAGCTTTCTTT
TRBV11-2,-,TRBJ2-5,-,CASSLAAYQGTQYF,TGTGCCAGCAGCTTAGCGGCTTATCAAGGGACCCAGTACTTC
TRBV6-5,-,TRBJ1-6,-,CASTTGWNSPLHF,TGTGCCAGCACTACAGGGTGGAATTCACCCCTCCACTTT
TRBV14,TRBD1,TRBJ1-2,-,CASSSSPYNRGSYYGYTF,TGTGCCAGCAGCTCCTCCCCTTATAACAGGGGGTCCTACTATGGCTACACCTTC
TRBV5-1,-,TRBJ2-7,many,CASSLEPSREQYF,TGCGCCAGCAGCTTGGAACCTAGCCGCGAGCAGTACTTC
TRBV6-2/TRBV6-3,-,TRBJ1-6,-,CASSWTVPDGYNSPLHF,TGTGCCAGCAGTTGGACAGTCCCGGACGGTTATAATTCACCCCTCCACTTT
TRBV28,TRBD1,TRBJ2-7,-,CASSVTGGSSYEQYF,TGTGCCAGCAGTGTGACAGGGGGGAGCTCCTACGAGCAGTACTTC
TRBV30,-,TRBJ2-7,once,CAWSASGFEQYF,TGTGCCTGGAGTGCATCAGGGTTCGAGCAGTACTTC
TRBV9,TRBD1,TRBJ2-2,-,CASSVQGASNTGELFF,TGTGCCAGCAGCGTACAGGGGGCCTCGAACACCGGGGAGCTGTTTTTT
TRBV4-2,-,TRBJ1-2,-,CASSQDSQGRDGYTF,TGTGCCAGCAGCCAAGATTCCCAGGGGAGGGATGGCTACACCTTC
TRBV18,-,TRBJ2-7,-,CASSRSGQTYEQYF,TGTGCCAGCTCACGAAGCGGACAGACCTACGAGCAGTACTTC
TRBV7-7,TRBD1,TRBJ1-4,once,CASSPGTGPDEKLFF,TGTGCCAGCAGCCCTGGGACAGGGCCCGATGAAAAACTGTTTTTT
TRBV29-1,TRBD1,TRBJ2-1,-,CSVEPQGVINEQFF,TGCAGCGTTGAACCACAGGGGGTTATTAATGAGCAGTTCTTC
TRBV6-2/TRBV6-3,-,TRBJ1-2,-,CASSSHDPEANYGYTF,TGTGCCAGCAGTTCGCACGACCCGGAGGCTAACTATGGCTACACCTTC
TRBV6-5,-,TRBJ1-6,-,CASTPSGNSPLHF,TGTGCCAGCACCCCTTCCGGGAATTCACCCCTCCACTTT
TRBV19,TRBD2,TRBJ2-7,-,CASSTARGGEQYF,TGTGCCAGTAGTACGGCGCGCGGGGGTGAGCAGTACTTC
TRBV9,-,TRBJ1-2,-,CASSVGPTANYGYTF,TGTGCCAGCAGCGTTGGGCCGACTGCAAACTATGGCTACACCTTC
TRBV7-2,-,TRBJ2-7,-,CASSESGRSSYEQYF,TGTGCCAGCAGCGAATCGGGACGGAGCTCCTACGAGCAGTACTTC
TRBV30,TRBD2,TRBJ2-3,-,CAWSVLAGGSDTQYF,TGTGCCTGGAGTGTACTGGCGGGGGGGTCAGATACGCAGTATTTT
TRBV5-5,-,TRBJ2-7,-,CASSFVRFSYEQYF,TGTGCCAGCAGCTTCGTACGGTTCTCCTACGAGCAGTACTTC
TRBV29-1,-,TRBJ2-1,-,CSVKGHEQFF,TGCAGCGTGAAGGGCCATGAGCAGTTCTTC
TRBV6-5,-,TRBJ1-4,-,CASSYSGATNEKLFF,TGTGCCAGCAGTTACTCCGGCGCAACTAATGAAAAACTGTTTTTT
TRBV3-1/TRBV3-2,-,TRBJ2-1,once,CASSQDPHEQFF,TGTGCCAGCAGCCAAGATCCCCATGAGCAGTTCTTC
TRBV9,-,TRBJ2-1,-,CASSVELDYGPNEQFF,TGTGCCAGCAGCGTAGAGTTAGACTACGGCCCTAATGAGCAGTTCTTC
TRBV19,-,TRBJ2-2,-,CASSTQVLNTGELFF,TGTGCCAGTAGTACACAGGTCCTGAACACCGGGGAGCTGTTTTTT
TRBV6-4,TRBD1,TRBJ1-1,-,CAKDREYEAFF,TGTGCCAAGGACAGGGAGTATGAAGCTTTCTTT
TRBV24-1,TRBD1,TRBJ2-3,-,CATSEAGTGGKDTQYF,TGTGCCACCAGTGAGGCCGGGACAGGGGGCAAAGATACGCAGTATTTT
TRBV7-2,TRBD1,TRBJ1-5,-,CASSLDQGGNQPQHF,TGTGCCAGCAGCTTGGATCAGGGGGGCAATCAGCCCCAGCATTTT
TRBV7-9,-,TRBJ1-1,-,CASSLALLQGAKNTEAFF,TGTGCCAGCAGCTTAGCCCTATTACAGGGAGCTAAGAACACTGAAGCTTTCTTT
TRBV6-6,TRBD2,TRBJ2-5,-,CASSFSGGWETQYF,TGTGCCAGCAGTTTCTCGGGGGGGTGGGAGACCCAGTACTTC
TRBV19,-,TRBJ1-2,-,CASGRAGGQGVRYGYTF,TGTGCCAGTGGACGAGCCGGCGGGCAGGGCGTTAGGTATGGCTACACCTTC
TRBV18,-,TRBJ1-1,-,CASSPREGGSEAFF,TGTGCCAGCTCACCGCGGGAGGGGGGGTCTGAAGCTTTCTTT
TRBV14,-,TRBJ1-6,-,CASSHVGGNSPLHF,TGTGCCAGCAGCCACGTAGGCGGTAATTCACCCCTCCACTTT
TRBV5-1,TRBD1,TRBJ1-4,-,CASSYGQGHEKLFF,TGCGCCAGCAGTTACGGACAGGGGCATGAAAAACTGTTTTTT
TRBV19,-,TRBJ1-1,once,CASSIFTGAWTEAFF,TGTGCCAGTAGTATATTCACCGGGGCTTGGACTGAAGCTTTCTTT
TRBV3-1/TRBV3-2,-,TRBJ2-7,-,CASSPRRALRSYEQYF,TGTGCCAGCAGCCCCCGACGGGCCTTACGCTCCTACGAGCAGTACTTC
TRBV21-1,-,TRBJ1-4,-,CAGGYRTGDEKLFF,TGTGCCGGGGGGTATCGGACAGGGGACGAAAAACTGTTTTTT
TRBV27,-,TRBJ2-3,-,CASRDRNTDTQYF,TGTGCCAGCAGAGACAGGAACACAGATACGCAGTATTTT
TRBV30,-,TRBJ1-4,-,CAWSVGKGMGEKLFF,TGTGCCTGGAGTGTAGGGAAGGGCATGGGTGAAAAACTGTTTTTT
TRBV2,-,TRBJ1-1,-,CASSARGANEAFF,TGTGCCAGCAGCGCCCGGGGGGCGAATGAAGCTTTCTTT
TRBV5-1,TRBD1,TRBJ2-7,-,CASSYTGGLDYEQYF,TGCGCCAGCAGCTACACAGGGGGTTTGGACTACGAGCAGTACTTC
TRBV12-2,-,TRBJ1-6,once,CASRLGRSEGSYNSPLHF,TGTGCAAGTCGCTTAGGCCGTAGCGAGGGCTCCTATAATTCACCCCTCCACTTT
TRBV6-5,-,TRBJ2-5,-,CASSYRTVQETQYF,TGTGCCAGCAGTTACCGGACAGTCCAAGAGACCCAGTACTTC
TRBV7-7,TRBD2,TRBJ2-3,-,CASSSLAGGTDTQYF,TGTGCCAGCAGCTCGTTAGCGGGGGGGACAGATACGCAGTATTTT